Each of the 24 T cell receptor beta chains below was sequenced from the same sample in a study of blood T cell repertoires in COVID-19. Clones were read by immunoSEQ multiplex PCR, and TCRdb kept only the in-frame ones, dropping some. This sample has about 230,000 clones, with less than 85% found just once. What was sequenced was peripheral blood. These receptors all come from a woman aged 70-85 years with active or convalescent COVID-19.

The chain combines TRBV2 with TRBJ2-1, with 8 bases lining up with TRBD2. Germline trimming cut 7 bases from V and 8 bases from J; bases unmatched to any gene: 16. This CDR3 has 16 amino acids. Per the germline V gene, CDR1 is SNHLY and CDR2 is FYNNEI. The CDR3 DNA sequence: TGTGCCAGCAACGGGCCGGCGAGCGGGAGTGGGGATGAGCAGTTCTTC. Translated, it gives CASNGPASGSGDEQFF. Looking up the rest from reference TRBV2 and TRBJ2-1 gives the full variable domain: EPEVTQTPSHQVTQMGQEVILRCVPISNHLYFYWYRQILGQKVEFLVSFYNNEISEKSEIFDDQFSVERPDGSNFTLKIRSTKLEDSAMYFCASNGPASGSGDEQFFGPGTRLTVL.

The chain combines TRBV5-1 with TRBJ1-4, with a possible D match to TRBD1 (6 bases). This CDR3 region has 13 residues. The V gene lost 4 bases and the J gene lost 5 bases, with 9 bases spanning the gap. Germline V gene lookup returns CDR1 SGHRS and CDR2 YFSETQ. The CDR3 DNA is TGCGCCAGCAGCCCAGGACAGAATGAAAAACTGTTTTTT. This codes for CASSPGQNEKLFF.

The chain joins TRBV5-8 to TRBJ1-1; D unclear. Trimming removed 0 bases from V and 7 bases from J, with 10 bases in between. The CDR3 loop spans 13 amino acids. Germline values: CDR1 SGHTS, CDR2 YDEGEE. CDR3 nucleotides: TGTGCCAGCAGCTTGGGTCTAAGAGGTGAAGCTTTCTTT. Protein product: CASSLGLRGEAFF.

As regards this clone: The sample has other DNA sequences that encode this CDR3 too. The CDR3 nucleotides read TGTGCCTGGAGTTTAGGAGGCAATCAGCCCCAGCATTTT. As protein: CAWSLGGNQPQHF. The chain has TRBV30 and TRBJ1-5; D not resolved. The CDR3 spans 13 residues. Trimming took 2 bases from V and 2 from J, leaving 7 bases between them. Germline CDR1 GTSNPN, CDR2 SVGIG (reference sequence).

The rearrangement joins TRBV6-2 or TRBV6-3 to TRBJ2-1, with TRBD2 identical over 9 bases. Germline V CDR1 and CDR2: MNHEY, SVGEGT. The length of the CDR3 is 15 residues. J lost 8 bases, V lost 5 bases, and 10 bases had no gene match. The CDR3 here is CASSQAGGSFDEQFF. In DNA, the CDR3 is TGTGCCAGCAGTCAAGCGGGAGGATCCTTTGATGAGCAGTTCTTC.

The chain carries TRBV5-1 and TRBJ2-2, with 7 bases matching TRBD1. Trimming took 6 bases from V and 1 from J; bases not matched to a gene: 3. This CDR3 has 14 residues. Germline-derived CDR1 and CDR2 are SGHRS and YFSETQ. CDR3 protein: CASTTGVNTGELFF. The CDR3 DNA sequence: TGCGCCAGCACAACAGGGGTGAACACCGGGGAGCTGTTTTTT.

The chain carries TRBV11-1 and TRBJ2-4, with D unresolved. CDR1 is SGHAT and CDR2 is FQDESV in the germline V gene (reference sequence). This CDR3 has 15 amino acids. Trimming removed 2 bases at V and 5 bases at J, with 13 bases between. CDR3 in amino acids: CASSLTWALQNIQYF. CDR3 nucleotides: TGTGCCAGCAGCTTAACCTGGGCCCTCCAAAACATTCAGTACTTC.

This chain connects TRBV5-1 to TRBJ2-2; a possible D gene is TRBD2 (6 bases). V lost 4 bases and J 1 base, leaving 11 bases between the germline ends. The CDR3 covers 15 residues. Germline loops: CDR1 SGHRS, CDR2 YFSETQ. The chain's CDR3 is CASSTGTVNTGELFF. CDR3 sequence (DNA): TGCGCCAGCAGCACTGGGACTGTGAACACCGGGGAGCTGTTTTTT.

This sequence joins TRBV7-2 and TRBJ1-1; a possible D gene is TRBD1 (5 bases). The germline CDR1 and CDR2 sequences are SGHTA and FQGNSA. CDR3 length: 17 residues. The V end was cut by 1 base, the J end by 4 bases, with 19 bases between. Written as DNA, the CDR3 is TGTGCCAGCAGCTTAGGCAGAAGTGGGGCCCCTTCCACTGAAGCTTTCTTT. Its translation is CASSLGRSGAPSTEAFF.

The chain couples TRBV4-3 to TRBJ2-2; TRBD2 is a possible D gene (7 bases). Trimming took 4 bases from V and 0 from J, leaving 12 bases between them. The CDR3 spans 16 residues. In germline, CDR1 is LGHNA, CDR2 YSLEER. The CDR3 DNA reads TGCGCCAGCAGCCGGGGGGGCGGGGCGAACACCGGGGAGCTGTTTTTT. This gives the protein CASSRGGGANTGELFF.

This clone came up a few times. V and J are TRBV19 and TRBJ2-1; 11 nucleotides align to TRBD2. The V gene's germline CDR1 is LNHDA and CDR2 SQIVND (reference sequence). The V and J ends lost 5 bases and 6 bases, in that order; junction bases with no gene match: 12. This CDR3 region has 17 residues. The CDR3 here is CASSLLLAGGPSNEQFF. As DNA, the CDR3 is TGTGCCAGTAGTTTACTATTAGCGGGAGGGCCAAGCAATGAGCAGTTCTTC.

This clone has only a few counts. The chain recombines TRBV5-1 with TRBJ2-5; no clear D. CDR3 length: 13 amino acids. Germline CDR1 reads SGHRS; CDR2 reads YFSETQ. V shed 1 base and J shed 3 bases, with 7 bases lying between them. The CDR3 DNA reads as TGCGCCAGCAGCTTGAACTTTAAAGAGACCCAGTACTTC. Protein sequence: CASSLNFKETQYF.

This clone showed up just once. The chain has TRBV11-2 and TRBJ1-1, with TRBD1 as a possible D gene (5 bases). V lost 5 bases, J lost 3 bases, and 13 bases lay in between. The CDR3 extends over 14 amino acids. CDR1 SGHAT and CDR2 FQNNGV come from the germline V gene. The CDR3 loop reads CASSQKGPDTEAFF. The CDR3 DNA reads as TGTGCCAGCAGCCAAAAGGGGCCGGACACTGAAGCTTTCTTT. The whole variable domain, remainder taken from reference TRBV11-2 and TRBJ1-1, is EAGVAQSPRYKIIEKRQSVAFWCNPISGHATLYWYQQILGQGPKLLIQFQNNGVVDDSQLPKDRFSAERLKGVDSTLKIQPAKLEDSAVYLCASSQKGPDTEAFFGQGTRLTVV.

The V and J genes are TRBV6-4 and TRBJ1-6; 7 bases match TRBD1. The CDR3 spans 13 residues. V shed 2 bases, J shed 15 bases, and the junction held 7 bases outside the gene matches. CDR1 is MRHNA, CDR2 SNTAGT, per germline. The CDR3 sequence: CASSDGWGQRLHF. Here the CDR3 DNA reads TGTGCCAGCAGTGACGGCTGGGGACAGCGCCTCCACTTT.

V gene TRBV3-1 (or the pseudogene TRBV3-2) combines with J gene TRBJ2-7, with 8 bases lining up with TRBD1. The CDR3 runs to 15 residues. The germline gives CDR1 LGHDT, CDR2 YNNKEL (reference sequence). The J segment lost 2 bases and the V segment lost 4 bases, leaving 7 bases of the junction unmatched. The CDR3 DNA is TGTGCCAGCAGCCCCCGTGACAGGGGTACCTACGAGCAGTACTTC. It specifies CASSPRDRGTYEQYF.

The chain uses TRBV28 and TRBJ2-5; D is uncertain. From germline, CDR1 is MDHEN and CDR2 SYDVKM. V was trimmed by 4 bases and J by 5 bases, leaving 14 bases between them. CDR3 length: 14 residues. CDR3 amino acids: CASSSPQAMETQYF. CDR3 nucleotides: TGTGCCAGCAGTTCCCCCCAAGCGATGGAGACCCAGTACTTC.

The V call is TRBV24-1, the J call TRBJ1-2; D gene uncertain. The CDR3 loop spans 14 amino acids. Trimming left V 4 bases short and J 5 bases short, with 13 bases between. Looked up from germline, CDR1 is KGHDR and CDR2 is SFDVKD. CDR3 DNA: TGTGCCACCAGTGACCCAAACCGGGGATATGGCTACACCTTC. Protein: CATSDPNRGYGYTF.

This chain links TRBV6-5 with TRBJ1-1, with 7 bases aligning to TRBD1. The V segment lost 5 bases and the J segment 4 bases; nucleotides outside the gene matches: 7. This CDR3 comprises 14 residues. The germline V gene encodes CDR1 MNHEY and CDR2 SVGAGI. The CDR3 DNA is TGTGCCAGCAGTCTGACAGGGTCGAGCACTGAAGCTTTCTTT. This gives the protein CASSLTGSSTEAFF.

This chain links TRBV29-1 with TRBJ2-2; D gene uncertain. V was pared by 5 bases and J by 0 bases, with 10 bases between. The germline V gene encodes CDR1 SQVTM and CDR2 ANQGSEA. The CDR3 totals 14 residues. The CDR3 sequence: CSVCNRSNTGELFF. DNA of the CDR3: TGCAGCGTTTGTAACAGATCGAACACCGGGGAGCTGTTTTTT.

The chain has TRBV5-4 and TRBJ1-1; 7 nucleotides match TRBD1. The germline V gene has CDR1 SGHNT and CDR2 YYREEE (reference sequence). CDR3 length: 14 residues. Trimming at V came to 4 bases and at J to 1 base, leaving 4 bases not matched to a gene. The DNA for the CDR3 is TGTGCCAGCAGCCTCCGGGACAGGAACACTGAAGCTTTCTTT. Its protein product is CASSLRDRNTEAFF.

This chain links TRBV19 with TRBJ1-4; 7 bases match TRBD1. CDR1 is LNHDA, CDR2 SQIVND, per germline (reference sequence). V dropped 5 bases and J dropped 3; count of bases not matched to a gene: 9. This CDR3 is 16 amino acids long. CDR3 amino acids: CASSGRQGGSNEKLFF. Here the CDR3 DNA reads TGTGCCAGTAGTGGTAGACAGGGCGGTTCTAATGAAAAACTGTTTTTT.

This clone was detected once. The chain combines TRBV18 with TRBJ1-5; D uncertain. This CDR3 region has 15 residues. The germline gives CDR1 KGHSH, CDR2 LQKENI. V dropped 0 bases and J dropped 0 bases, with 6 bases sitting between them. CDR3: CASSPPGASNQPQHF. In nucleotides, the CDR3 is TGTGCCAGCTCACCACCGGGAGCTAGCAATCAGCCCCAGCATTTT.

In its sample, this clone was seen once. The chain recombines TRBV7-6 with TRBJ1-1; no firm D call. The ends were cut back, 0 bases at V and 7 bases at J, with 15 bases in the middle. The CDR3 has 15 residues. Germline V gene sequence: CDR1 SGHVS, CDR2 FNYEAQ. CDR3 region: CASSLASSGFNEAFF. The CDR3 DNA follows: TGTGCCAGCAGCTTAGCGTCGTCAGGTTTCAATGAAGCTTTCTTT.

This clone is a singleton in its sample. The rearrangement uses TRBV6-5 and TRBJ1-2, with a possible D match to TRBD1 (6 bases). CDR3 length: 12 amino acids. In germline, CDR1 is MNHEY, CDR2 SVGAGI. V lost 8 bases and J lost 2, with 9 bases in between. The CDR3 sequence is CASGGLNYGYTF. The CDR3 coding sequence is TGTGCCAGCGGGGGCCTGAACTATGGCTACACCTTC.